This T cell receptor beta chain was profiled in a study of blood T cell repertoires in COVID-19. This table comes from immunoSEQ multiplex PCR, and its TCRdb copy is limited to in-frame clones, with some not included. The sample includes about 220,000 clones, 82% of them seen just once. The CDR3 has 16 amino acids. V was cut by 1 base and J by 6 bases, with 19 bases left in between. Germline V lookup: CDR1 SGDLS, CDR2 YYNGEE. This clone was detected only a few times. The J gene is TRBJ1-2, the V gene TRBV9; TRBD1 might be the D (6 bases). This TCR derives from a woman aged 60-75 years who had recovered from COVID-19. The sequenced sample consisted of PBMCs or T cells enriched from blood (not recorded which). CDR3 coding DNA: TGTGCCAGCAGCGTAAATGAATGGAGGGGGGGGCATGGCTACACCTTC. As protein: CASSVNEWRGGHGYTF.